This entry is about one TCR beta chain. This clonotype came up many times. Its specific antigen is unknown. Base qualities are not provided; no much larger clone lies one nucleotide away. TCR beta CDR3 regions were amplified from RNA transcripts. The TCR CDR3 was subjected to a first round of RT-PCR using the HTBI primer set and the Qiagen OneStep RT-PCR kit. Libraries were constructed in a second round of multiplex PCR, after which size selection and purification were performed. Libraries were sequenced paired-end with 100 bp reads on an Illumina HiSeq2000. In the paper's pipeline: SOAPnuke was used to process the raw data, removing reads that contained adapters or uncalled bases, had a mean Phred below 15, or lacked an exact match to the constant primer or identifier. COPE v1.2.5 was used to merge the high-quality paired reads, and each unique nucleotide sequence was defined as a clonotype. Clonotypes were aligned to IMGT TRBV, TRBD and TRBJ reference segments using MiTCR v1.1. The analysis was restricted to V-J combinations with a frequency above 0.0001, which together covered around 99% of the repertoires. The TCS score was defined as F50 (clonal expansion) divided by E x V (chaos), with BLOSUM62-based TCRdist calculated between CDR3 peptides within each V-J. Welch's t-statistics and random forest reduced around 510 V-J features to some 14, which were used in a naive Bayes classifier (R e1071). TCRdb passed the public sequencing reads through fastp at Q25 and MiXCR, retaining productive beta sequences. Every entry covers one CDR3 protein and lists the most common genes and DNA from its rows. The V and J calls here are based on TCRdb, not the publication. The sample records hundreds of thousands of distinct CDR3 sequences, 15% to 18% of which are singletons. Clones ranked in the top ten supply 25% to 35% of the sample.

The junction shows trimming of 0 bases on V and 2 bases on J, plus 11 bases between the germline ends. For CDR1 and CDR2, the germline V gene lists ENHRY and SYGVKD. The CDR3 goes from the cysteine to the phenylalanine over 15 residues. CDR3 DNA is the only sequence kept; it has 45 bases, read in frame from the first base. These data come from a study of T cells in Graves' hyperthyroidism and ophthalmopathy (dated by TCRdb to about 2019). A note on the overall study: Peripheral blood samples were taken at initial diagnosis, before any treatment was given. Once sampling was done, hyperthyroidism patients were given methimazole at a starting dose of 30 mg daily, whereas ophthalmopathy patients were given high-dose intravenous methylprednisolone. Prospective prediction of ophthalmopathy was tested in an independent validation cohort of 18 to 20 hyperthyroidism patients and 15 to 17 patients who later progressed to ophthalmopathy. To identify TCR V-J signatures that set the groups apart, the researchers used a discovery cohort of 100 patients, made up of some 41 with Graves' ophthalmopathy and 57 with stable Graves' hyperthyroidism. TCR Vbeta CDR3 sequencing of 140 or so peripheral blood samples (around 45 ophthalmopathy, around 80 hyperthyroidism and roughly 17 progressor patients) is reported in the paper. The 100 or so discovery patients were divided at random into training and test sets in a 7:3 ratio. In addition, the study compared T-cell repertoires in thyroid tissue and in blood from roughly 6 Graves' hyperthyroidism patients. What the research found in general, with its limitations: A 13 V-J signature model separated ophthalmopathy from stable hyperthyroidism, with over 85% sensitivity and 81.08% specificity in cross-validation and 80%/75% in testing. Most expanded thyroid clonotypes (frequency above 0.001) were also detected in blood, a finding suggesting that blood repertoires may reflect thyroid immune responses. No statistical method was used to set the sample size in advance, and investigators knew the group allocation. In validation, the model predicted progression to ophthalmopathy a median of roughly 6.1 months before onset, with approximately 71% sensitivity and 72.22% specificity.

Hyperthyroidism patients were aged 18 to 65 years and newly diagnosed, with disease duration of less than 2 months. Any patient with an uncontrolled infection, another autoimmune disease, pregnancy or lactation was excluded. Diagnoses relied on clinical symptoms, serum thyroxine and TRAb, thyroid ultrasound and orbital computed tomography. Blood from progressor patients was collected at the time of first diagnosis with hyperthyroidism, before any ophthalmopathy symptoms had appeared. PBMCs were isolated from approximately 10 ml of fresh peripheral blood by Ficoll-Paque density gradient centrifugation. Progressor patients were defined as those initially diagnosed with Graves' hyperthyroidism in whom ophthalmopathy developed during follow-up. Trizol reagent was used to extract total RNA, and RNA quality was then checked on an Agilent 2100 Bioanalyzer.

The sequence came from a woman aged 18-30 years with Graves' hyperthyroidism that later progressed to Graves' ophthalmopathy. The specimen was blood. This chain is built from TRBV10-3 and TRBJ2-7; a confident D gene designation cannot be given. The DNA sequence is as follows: TGTGCCATCAGTGAGTCCGGATCCCTACCCTACGAGCAGTACTTC. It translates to CAISESGSLPYEQYF.